Included here is one T cell receptor (beta chain) sequence, with context. Its matching antigen is unknown. Trimming took 6 bases from V and 0 from J; bases not matched to a gene: 5. The CDR3 runs 15 residues. The data are from a study of post-analysis software for immune sequencing data. General study points: When patients were compared with controls, five TRBV segments were more frequent, TRBV5-6, TRBV5-1 and TRBV20-1 among them. Normalized Chao1 diversity was significantly reduced in patients versus controls.

The TCR beta cDNA libraries contained unique molecular identifiers. From the PCR reads, TCRdb called clonotypes with MiXCR, one entry per CDR3 protein. There are roughly 400,000 distinct CDR3 sequences in the sample; 35% to 45% occur only once, and 6.5% to 8% lies in the top ten. This sequence was found in a girl aged 2-9 years with multiple sclerosis. The sample comprised blood. The V call is TRBV12-3 or TRBV12-4, the J call TRBJ1-5; 7 nucleotides agree with TRBD1. The CDR3, as DNA: TGTGCCAGCAGATCACAGGGGAATAGCAATCAGCCCCAGCATTTT. This gives the protein CASRSQGNSNQPQHF.